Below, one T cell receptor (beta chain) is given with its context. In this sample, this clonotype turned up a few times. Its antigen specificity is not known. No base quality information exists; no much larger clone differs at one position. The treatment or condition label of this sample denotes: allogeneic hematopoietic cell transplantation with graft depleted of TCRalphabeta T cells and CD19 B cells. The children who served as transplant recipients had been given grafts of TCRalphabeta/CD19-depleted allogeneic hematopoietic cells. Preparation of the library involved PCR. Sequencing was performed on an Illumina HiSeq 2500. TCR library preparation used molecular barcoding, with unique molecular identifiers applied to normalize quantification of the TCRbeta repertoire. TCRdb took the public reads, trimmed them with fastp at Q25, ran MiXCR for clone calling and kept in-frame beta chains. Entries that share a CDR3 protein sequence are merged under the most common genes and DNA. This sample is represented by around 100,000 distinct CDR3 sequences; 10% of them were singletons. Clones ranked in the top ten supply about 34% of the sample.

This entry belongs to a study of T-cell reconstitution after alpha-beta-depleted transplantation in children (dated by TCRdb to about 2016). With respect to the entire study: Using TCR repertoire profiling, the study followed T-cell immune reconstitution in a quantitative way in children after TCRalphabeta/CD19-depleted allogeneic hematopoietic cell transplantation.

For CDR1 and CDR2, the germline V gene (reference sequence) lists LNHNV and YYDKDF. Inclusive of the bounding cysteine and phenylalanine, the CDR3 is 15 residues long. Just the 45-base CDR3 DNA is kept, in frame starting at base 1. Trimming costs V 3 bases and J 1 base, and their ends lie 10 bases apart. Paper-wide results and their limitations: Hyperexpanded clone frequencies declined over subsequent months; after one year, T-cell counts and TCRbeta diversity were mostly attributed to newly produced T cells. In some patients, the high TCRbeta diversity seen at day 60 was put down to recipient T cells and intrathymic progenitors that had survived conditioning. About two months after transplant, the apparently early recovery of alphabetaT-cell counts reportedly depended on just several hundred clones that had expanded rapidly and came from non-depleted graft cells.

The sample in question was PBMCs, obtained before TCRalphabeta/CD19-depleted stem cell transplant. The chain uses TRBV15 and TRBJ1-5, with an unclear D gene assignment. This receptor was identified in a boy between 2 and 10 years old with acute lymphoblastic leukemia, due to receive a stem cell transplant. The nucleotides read TGTGCCACCAGCAGTTGGCACAAGAGCAATCAGCCCCAGCATTTT. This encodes CATSSWHKSNQPQHF.